Detailed here is one TCR beta chain. Its antigen is still unknown. The input lacks base qualities; no much larger clone sits a single base away. The data were taken from a study of vaccination and CD4 T cells after COVID-19 (dated by TCRdb to 2022 to 2024). About the full investigation: The convalescent cohort comprised six males and four females, including two Hispanic individuals, seven Caucasians, two Asians and one multiracial person. Participants got two doses of the Pfizer-BioNTech BNT162b2 vaccine (n=8) or two doses of the Moderna mRNA-1273 vaccine (n=2). Post-COVID blood samples were collected from convalescent patients a median of roughly 100 days after diagnosis, with a range of roughly 30 to 161 days. The time from the second vaccine dose to post-vaccine blood sampling had a median of roughly 70 days and ranged from about 14 to 241 days. For stimulating the cultures, overlapping spike peptide pools were used, derived from SARS-CoV-2 as well as from the common cold coronaviruses HCoV-NL63, HCoV-OC43 and HCoV-229E. In control cultures, a CEFX viral epitope pool was used as positive control, an HIV-1 Nef peptide pool was used as negative control, or no peptide was added. The spike-specific CD4+ TCR repertoire was compared before and after mRNA vaccination in approximately 9 COVID-19 convalescent patients and a handful of infection-naive healthy vaccine recipients. Memory CD4+ T cell crossreactivity between SARS-CoV-2 and common cold coronavirus spike proteins was assessed at the TCR clonotype level in an earlier paper using these donors.

Broad study findings and their caveats: Of the vaccine-specific clones in convalescent patients, 304 of 307, or nearly all, reacted only to SARS-CoV-2 spike and did not cross-react with common cold coronaviruses. Only a relatively small number of convalescent patients were included in the study, and early timepoints following natural infection were not analyzed. The median count of SARS-CoV-2-reactive clonotypes went up from around 21 after infection to 38 after vaccination, although the change was not significant. In convalescent patients, a median 86.3% of post-vaccine SARS-CoV-2-reactive clones were detected only after vaccination, and vaccine-specific priming was suggested by this finding.

Libraries were made using PCR. DNA from cultured CD4+ T cells underwent TCR sequencing with the Oncomine TCR Beta short-read assay at the Johns Hopkins FTIC core. Genomic DNA was extracted from the cultured CD4+ T cells with the QIAamp micro DNA kit. Oncomine TCR Beta libraries from cultured CD4+ T cells were pooled using unique dual indexes and sequenced on an Illumina iSeq 100. The paper's data handling went like this. Non-productive sequences were removed, and CDR3s not starting with C, not ending with F or W, or shorter than 7 amino acids were discarded. The MANAFEST web application identified antigen-specific clonotypes by comparing peptide-stimulated wells against reference wells and other culture wells. To be called positive, a clone needed an FDR below 0.05, an odds ratio above 5, and a productive frequency above 0.1% in at least two of three replicate wells. Clonotypes that were significantly expanded in both SARS-CoV-2 spike wells and at least one common cold coronavirus spike condition were defined as cross-reactive. CDR3 homology was assessed with Levenshtein distances (stringdist) and unrooted phylogenetic trees (ape) in R version 3.6.1. TCRdb applied fastp at Q25 and MiXCR to the public reads, then kept only in-frame beta chains. Merged by CDR3 protein, the rows form single entries marked with the most common genes and DNA. TCRdb, not the authors, supplied the V and J calls. The sample profile shows about 7,300 distinct CDR3 sequences; 35% to 45% of them were found once. The ten biggest clones cover less than 30% of the sample.

The intended sense of this specimen's treatment or condition label: approximately 9-day PBMC culture with coronavirus spike peptide pools or control peptides (ViraFEST assay). CD4+ T cells from unexposed donors were collected before the COVID-19 pandemic (2011-2018). The ViraFEST assay was used in the study, in which antigen-specific T cells were expanded with peptide pools and expanded clonotypes were subsequently identified by TCR sequencing. Each well held 2.2 million or so PBMCs cultured with roughly 10 ug/ml peptide pools in IMDM containing around 5% human AB serum and approximately 10 IU/ml IL-2. Half of the culture medium was replaced with fresh IL-2-containing medium on days 3 and 7. After 10 days of culture, CD4+ T cells were isolated by negative selection with the EasySep CD4+ T cell isolation kit. As cell numbers permitted, CD4+ T cells from unexposed donors were tested for reactivity to SARS-CoV-2 S and N and to four common cold coronavirus spike pools. PBMCs were separated from whole blood using Ficoll-Paque Plus gradient centrifugation and then either used fresh or cryopreserved at -140C. Culture conditions were generally each tested in triplicate wells. Leukapheresis product for the unexposed donors was bought commercially.

The germline V gene (reference sequence) supplies CDR1 DFQATT and CDR2 SNEGSKA. From the cysteine through the phenylalanine, the CDR3 covers 12 amino acids. Only the CDR3 DNA stays, 36 bases, in frame from base 1. Cut back by 3 bases and 2 bases, the V and J ends lie 7 bases apart. The source material was CD4+ T cells from blood, cultured in vitro. The TCR originated in a human donor in good health. The rearrangement combines TRBV20-1 with TRBJ1-2; the D gene lacks a confident call. DNA sequence: TGCAGTGCTAGGCGGTCAAACTATGGCTACACCTTC. Translated, this gives CSARRSNYGYTF.